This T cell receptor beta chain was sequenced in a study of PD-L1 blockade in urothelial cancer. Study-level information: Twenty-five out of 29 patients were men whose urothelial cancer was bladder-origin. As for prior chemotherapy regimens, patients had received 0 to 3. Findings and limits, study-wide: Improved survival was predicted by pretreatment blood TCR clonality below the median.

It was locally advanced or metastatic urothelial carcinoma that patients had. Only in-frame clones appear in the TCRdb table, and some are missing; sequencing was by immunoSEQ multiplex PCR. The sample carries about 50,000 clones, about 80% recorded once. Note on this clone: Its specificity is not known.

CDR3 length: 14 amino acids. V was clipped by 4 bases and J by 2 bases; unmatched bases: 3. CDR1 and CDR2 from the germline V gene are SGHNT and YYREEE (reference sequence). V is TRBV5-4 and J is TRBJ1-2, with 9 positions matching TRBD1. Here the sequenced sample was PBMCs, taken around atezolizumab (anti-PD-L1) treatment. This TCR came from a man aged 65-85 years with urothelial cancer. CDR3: CASSRGQGNYGYTF. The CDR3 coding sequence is TGTGCCAGCAGCCGAGGACAGGGGAACTATGGCTACACCTTC.